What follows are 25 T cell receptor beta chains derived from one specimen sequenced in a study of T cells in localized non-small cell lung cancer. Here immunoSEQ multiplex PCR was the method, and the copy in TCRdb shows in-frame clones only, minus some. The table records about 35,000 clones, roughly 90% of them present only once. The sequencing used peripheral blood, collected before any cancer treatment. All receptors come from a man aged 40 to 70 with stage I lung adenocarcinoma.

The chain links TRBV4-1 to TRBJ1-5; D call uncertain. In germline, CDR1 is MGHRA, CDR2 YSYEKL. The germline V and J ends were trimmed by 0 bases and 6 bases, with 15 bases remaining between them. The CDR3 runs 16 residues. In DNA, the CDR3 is TGCGCCAGCAGCCAAGAGTCGAGGGCGGGTGGTCAGCCCCAGCATTTT. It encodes CASSQESRAGGQPQHF.

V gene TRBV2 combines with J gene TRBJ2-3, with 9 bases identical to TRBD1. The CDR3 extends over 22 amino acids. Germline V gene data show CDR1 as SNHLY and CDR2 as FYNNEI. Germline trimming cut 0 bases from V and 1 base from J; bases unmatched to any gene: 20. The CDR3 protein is CASSEAPFLQGASKSRTDTQYF. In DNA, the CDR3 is TGTGCCAGCAGTGAAGCGCCGTTTTTACAGGGGGCTAGTAAGAGTCGCACAGATACGCAGTATTTT.

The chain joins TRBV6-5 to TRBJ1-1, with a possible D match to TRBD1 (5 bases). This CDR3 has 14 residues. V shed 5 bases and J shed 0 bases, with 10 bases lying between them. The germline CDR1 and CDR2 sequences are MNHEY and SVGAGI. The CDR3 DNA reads TGTGCCAGCAGTCGGGACGGAGTGAACACTGAAGCTTTCTTT. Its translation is CASSRDGVNTEAFF.

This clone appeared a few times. The CDR3 protein is CASSPVGRPEAFF. For the CDR3, the DNA is TGTGCCAGCAGCCCCGTGGGACGGCCTGAAGCTTTCTTT. The V and J genes are TRBV14 and TRBJ1-1; weak D call: TRBD1 (5 bases). Trimming took 4 bases from V and 6 from J, leaving 12 bases between them. This CDR3 region has 13 residues. CDR1 and CDR2 from the germline V gene are SGHDN and FVKESK. Looking up the rest from reference TRBV14 and TRBJ1-1 gives the full variable domain: EAGVTQFPSHSVIEKGQTVTLRCDPISGHDNLYWYRRVMGKEIKFLLHFVKESKQDESGMPNNRFLAERTGGTYSTLKVQPAELEDSGVYFCASSPVGRPEAFFGQGTRLTVV.

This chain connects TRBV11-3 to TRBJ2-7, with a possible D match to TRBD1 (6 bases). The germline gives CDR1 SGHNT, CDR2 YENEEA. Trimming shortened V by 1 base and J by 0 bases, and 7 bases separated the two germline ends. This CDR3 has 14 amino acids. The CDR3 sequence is CASSLGTASYEQYF. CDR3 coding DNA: TGTGCCAGCAGCTTAGGGACAGCCTCCTACGAGCAGTACTTC. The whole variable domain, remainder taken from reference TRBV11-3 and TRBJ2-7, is EAGVVQSPRYKIIEKKQPVAFWCNPISGHNTLYWYLQNLGQGPELLIRYENEEAVDDSQLPKDRFSAERLKGVDSTLKIQPAELGDSAVYLCASSLGTASYEQYFGPGTRLTVT.

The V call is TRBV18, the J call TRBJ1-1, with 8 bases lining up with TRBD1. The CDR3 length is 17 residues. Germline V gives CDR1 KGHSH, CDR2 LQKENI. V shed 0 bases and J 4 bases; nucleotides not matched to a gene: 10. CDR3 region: CASSPPPLITGGTEAFF. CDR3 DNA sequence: TGTGCCAGCTCACCACCCCCATTGATTACAGGGGGCACTGAAGCTTTCTTT.

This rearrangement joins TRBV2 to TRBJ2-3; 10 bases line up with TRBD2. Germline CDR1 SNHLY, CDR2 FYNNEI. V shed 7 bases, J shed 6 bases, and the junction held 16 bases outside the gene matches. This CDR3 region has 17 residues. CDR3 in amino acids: CASKIQRAGGPTDTQYF. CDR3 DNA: TGTGCCAGCAAGATTCAGAGAGCGGGGGGGCCAACGGATACGCAGTATTTT. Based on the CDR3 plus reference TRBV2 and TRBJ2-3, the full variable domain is EPEVTQTPSHQVTQMGQEVILRCVPISNHLYFYWYRQILGQKVEFLVSFYNNEISEKSEIFDDQFSVERPDGSNFTLKIRSTKLEDSAMYFCASKIQRAGGPTDTQYFGPGTRLTVL.

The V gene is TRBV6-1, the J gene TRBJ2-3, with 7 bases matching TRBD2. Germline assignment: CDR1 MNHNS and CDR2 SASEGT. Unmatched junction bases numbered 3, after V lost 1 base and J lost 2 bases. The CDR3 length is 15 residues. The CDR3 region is CASSEGGGSTDTQYF. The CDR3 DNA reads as TGTGCCAGCAGTGAAGGGGGAGGGTCCACAGATACGCAGTATTTT.

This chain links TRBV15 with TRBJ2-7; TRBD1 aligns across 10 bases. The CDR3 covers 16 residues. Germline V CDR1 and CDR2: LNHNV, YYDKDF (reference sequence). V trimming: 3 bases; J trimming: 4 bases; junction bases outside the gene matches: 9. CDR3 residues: CATSSAGTGARYEQYF. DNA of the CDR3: TGTGCCACCAGCAGTGCCGGGACAGGGGCCCGTTACGAGCAGTACTTC. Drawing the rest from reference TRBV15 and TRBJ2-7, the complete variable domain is DAMVIQNPRYQVTQFGKPVTLSCSQTLNHNVMYWYQQKSSQAPKLLFHYYDKDFNNEADTPDNFQSRRPNTSFCFLDIRSPGLGDTAMYLCATSSAGTGARYEQYFGPGTRLTVT.

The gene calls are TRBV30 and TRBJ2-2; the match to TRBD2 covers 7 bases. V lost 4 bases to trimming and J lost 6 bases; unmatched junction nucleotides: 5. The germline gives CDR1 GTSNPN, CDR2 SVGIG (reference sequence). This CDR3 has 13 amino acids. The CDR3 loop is CAWTGLGAGELFF. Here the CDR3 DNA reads TGTGCCTGGACAGGACTAGGGGCCGGGGAGCTGTTTTTT.

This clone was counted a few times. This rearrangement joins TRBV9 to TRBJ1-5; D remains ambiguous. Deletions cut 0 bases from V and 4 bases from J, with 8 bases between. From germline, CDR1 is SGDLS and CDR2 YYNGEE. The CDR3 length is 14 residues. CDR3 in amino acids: CASSVGQVNQPQHF. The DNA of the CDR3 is TGTGCCAGCAGCGTAGGCCAGGTTAATCAGCCCCAGCATTTT.

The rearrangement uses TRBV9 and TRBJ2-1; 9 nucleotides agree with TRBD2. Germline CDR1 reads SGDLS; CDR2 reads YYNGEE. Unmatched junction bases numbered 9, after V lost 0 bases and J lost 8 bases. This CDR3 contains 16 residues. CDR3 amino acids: CASSVEGQRGAYEQFF. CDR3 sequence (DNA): TGTGCCAGCAGCGTAGAGGGCCAGCGGGGGGCCTATGAGCAGTTCTTC.

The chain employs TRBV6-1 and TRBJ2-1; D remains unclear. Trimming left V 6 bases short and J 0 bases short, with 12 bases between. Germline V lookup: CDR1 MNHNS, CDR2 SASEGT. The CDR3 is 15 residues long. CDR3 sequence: CASRATPGSYNEQFF. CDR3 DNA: TGTGCCAGCAGGGCAACCCCGGGCTCCTACAATGAGCAGTTCTTC.

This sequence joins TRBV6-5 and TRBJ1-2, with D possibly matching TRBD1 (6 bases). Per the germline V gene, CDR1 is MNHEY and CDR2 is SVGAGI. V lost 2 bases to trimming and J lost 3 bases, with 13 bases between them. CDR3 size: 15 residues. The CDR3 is CASSYQGRGDYGYTF. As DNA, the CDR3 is TGTGCCAGCAGTTACCAGGGGCGAGGGGACTATGGCTACACCTTC.

The CDR3, as DNA: TGTGCCAGCAGTGGGTATAAAACTCAAGAGACCCAGTACTTC. It encodes CASSGYKTQETQYF. The chain joins TRBV2 to TRBJ2-5, with unresolved D. CDR3 length equals 14 residues. Germline CDR1 and CDR2: SNHLY and FYNNEI. V was pared by 4 bases and J by 2 bases, with 11 bases between.

The CDR3 nucleotides read TGTGCCTGGAGTGATTCCCGGGGGACTGAAGCTTTCTTT. This gives the protein CAWSDSRGTEAFF. This rearrangement joins TRBV30 to TRBJ1-1, with D possibly matching TRBD1 (5 bases). Germline CDR1 is GTSNPN and CDR2 is SVGIG (reference sequence). The CDR3 runs 13 residues. V dropped 1 base and J dropped 5 bases, with 11 bases sitting between them.

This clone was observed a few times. In DNA form, the CDR3 reads TGTGCCAGCAGCGCGATAGCGGGGGGGGGAGATACGCAGTATTTT. Its protein is CASSAIAGGGDTQYF. V usage is TRBV6-6 and J usage is TRBJ2-3; 11 positions agree with TRBD2. After removal of 6 bases from V and 5 bases from J, the junction contained 7 bases not matched to a gene. This CDR3 comprises 15 residues. Germline V gives CDR1 MNHNY, CDR2 SVGAGI (reference sequence).

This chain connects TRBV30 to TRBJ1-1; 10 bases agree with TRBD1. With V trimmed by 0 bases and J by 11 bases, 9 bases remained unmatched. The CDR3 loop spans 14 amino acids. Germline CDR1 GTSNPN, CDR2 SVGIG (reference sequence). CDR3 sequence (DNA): TGTGCCTGGAGTGTATCCAGGGGGGGACAGGGGGCTTTCTTT. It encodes CAWSVSRGGQGAFF.

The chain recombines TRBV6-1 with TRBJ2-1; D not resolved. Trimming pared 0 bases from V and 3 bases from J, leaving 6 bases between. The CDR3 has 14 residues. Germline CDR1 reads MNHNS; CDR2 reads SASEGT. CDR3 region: CASSEAGDYNEQFF. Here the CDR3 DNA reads TGTGCCAGCAGTGAAGCGGGCGACTACAATGAGCAGTTCTTC.

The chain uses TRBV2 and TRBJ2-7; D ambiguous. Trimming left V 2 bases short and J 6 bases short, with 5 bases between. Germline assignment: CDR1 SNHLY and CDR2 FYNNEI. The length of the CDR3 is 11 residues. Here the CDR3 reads CASSERTEQYF. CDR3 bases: TGTGCCAGCAGTGAAAGGACCGAGCAGTACTTC.

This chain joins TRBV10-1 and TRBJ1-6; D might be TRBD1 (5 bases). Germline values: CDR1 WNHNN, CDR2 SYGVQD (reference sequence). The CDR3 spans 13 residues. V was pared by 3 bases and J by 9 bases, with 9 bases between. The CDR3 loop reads CASSETGSSPLHF. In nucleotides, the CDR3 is TGCGCCAGCAGTGAAACAGGCAGTTCACCCCTCCACTTT.

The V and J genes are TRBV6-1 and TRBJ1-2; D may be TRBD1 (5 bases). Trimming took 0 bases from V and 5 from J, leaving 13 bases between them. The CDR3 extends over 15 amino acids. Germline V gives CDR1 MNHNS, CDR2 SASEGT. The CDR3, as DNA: TGTGCCAGCAGTGAAGCAGGGGCCGCAACATATGGCTACACCTTC. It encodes CASSEAGAATYGYTF.

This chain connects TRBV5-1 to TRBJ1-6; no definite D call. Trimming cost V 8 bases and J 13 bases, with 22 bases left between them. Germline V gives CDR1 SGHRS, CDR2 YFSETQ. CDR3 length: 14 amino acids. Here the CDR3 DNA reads TGCGCCAGTACCACTGGGAGCGCGGGTTGGCCCCTCCACTTT. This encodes CASTTGSAGWPLHF.

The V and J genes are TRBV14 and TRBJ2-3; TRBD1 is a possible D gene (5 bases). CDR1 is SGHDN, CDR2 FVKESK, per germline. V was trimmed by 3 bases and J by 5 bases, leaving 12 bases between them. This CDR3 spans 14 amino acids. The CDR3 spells CASSQLTVQDTQYF. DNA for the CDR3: TGTGCCAGCAGCCAGCTGACAGTACAAGATACGCAGTATTTT.

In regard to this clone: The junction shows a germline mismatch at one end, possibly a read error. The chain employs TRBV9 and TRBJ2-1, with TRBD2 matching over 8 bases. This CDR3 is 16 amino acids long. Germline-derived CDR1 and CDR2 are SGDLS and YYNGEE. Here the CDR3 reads CARSVGFTSGHNEQFF. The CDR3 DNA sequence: TGTGCCCGCAGCGTAGGGTTTACTAGCGGCCACAATGAGCAGTTCTTC.